This is a list of T cell receptor beta chains from one sample in a study of T-cell memory formation after mild COVID-19. TCRdb recomputed calls from the 5' RACE reads with MiXCR, one row per CDR3 protein. The sample carries about 260,000 distinct CDR3 sequences, roughly 8.2% recorded once. Sample: PBMCs or a T cell subset sorted from them (not recorded which). Receptor source: a man between 18 and 29 years old who had mild COVID-19 (a few samples of this study predate the infection). Cell type and time point are not known. The CDR3 runs from the conserved cysteine through the conserved F or W. D genes are given only for firm matches. Only part of the rows carry a size: once, few, many, or a class if the clone is expanded.

CDR3 protein: CASSFSGDEQYF
CDR3 DNA: TGCGCCAGCAGCTTTTCAGGGGACGAGCAGTACTTC
D gene: NA
clone size: few
V gene: TRBV5-1
J gene: TRBJ2-7

CDR3 protein: CASSRSWDSEQYF
CDR3 DNA: TGCGCCAGCAGCAGGTCTTGGGACAGCGAGCAGTACTTC
D gene: TRBD1
clone size: many
V gene: TRBV5-1
J gene: TRBJ2-7

CDR3 protein: CASSPAGQETQYF
CDR3 DNA: TGTGCCAGCAGCCCCGCGGGTCAAGAGACCCAGTACTTC
D gene: NA
clone size: many
V gene: TRBV7-9
J gene: TRBJ2-5

CDR3 protein: CASRQLYEAFF
CDR3 DNA: TGTGCCAGCAGACAACTGTACGAAGCTTTCTTT
D gene: NA
clone size: NA
V gene: TRBV6-6
J gene: TRBJ1-1

CDR3 protein: CASSQDGTGGETQYF
CDR3 DNA: TGCGCCAGCAGCCAAGACGGGACTGGAGGAGAGACCCAGTACTTC
D gene: NA
clone size: NA
V gene: TRBV4-3
J gene: TRBJ2-5

CDR3 protein: CASSLGQGSNEKLFF
CDR3 DNA: TGCGCCAGCAGCTTGGGACAGGGGAGCAATGAAAAACTGTTTTTT
D gene: TRBD1
clone size: many
V gene: TRBV5-1
J gene: TRBJ1-4

CDR3 protein: CSAPRGRGSYEQYF
CDR3 DNA: TGCAGTGCGCCGAGGGGCAGGGGCTCCTACGAGCAGTACTTC
D gene: NA
clone size: few
V gene: TRBV20-1
J gene: TRBJ2-7

CDR3 protein: CASYLGPHTEAFF
CDR3 DNA: TGTGCCAGCTACCTAGGGCCTCACACTGAAGCTTTCTTT
D gene: NA
clone size: many
V gene: TRBV5-6
J gene: TRBJ1-1

CDR3 protein: CASNHQGESTDTQYF
CDR3 DNA: TGTGCCAGCAACCATCAGGGGGAAAGCACAGATACGCAGTATTTT
D gene: TRBD1
clone size: few
V gene: TRBV27
J gene: TRBJ2-3

CDR3 protein: CASRSTRVSGNTIYF
CDR3 DNA: TGTGCCAGCAGATCAACACGCGTCTCTGGAAACACCATATATTTT
D gene: NA
clone size: few
V gene: TRBV7-9
J gene: TRBJ1-3

CDR3 protein: CASSLVFGPNSGTAWAEQYF
CDR3 DNA: TGCGCCAGCAGCTTGGTATTCGGGCCCAACTCCGGGACAGCCTGGGCAGAGCAGTACTTC
D gene: TRBD1
clone size: few
V gene: TRBV5-1
J gene: TRBJ2-7

CDR3 protein: CASSLRVGPYTDTQYF
CDR3 DNA: TGTGCCAGCAGCTTAAGGGTGGGGCCTTACACAGATACGCAGTATTTT
D gene: NA
clone size: NA
V gene: TRBV7-2
J gene: TRBJ2-3

CDR3 protein: CASSFWGAQETQYF
CDR3 DNA: TGTGCCAGCAGCTTCTGGGGGGCCCAAGAGACCCAGTACTTC
D gene: NA
clone size: NA
V gene: TRBV5-6
J gene: TRBJ2-5

CDR3 protein: CASSLQGTGLAGEQYF
CDR3 DNA: TGCGCCAGCAGCCTTCAGGGGACGGGACTAGCCGGCGAGCAGTACTTC
D gene: TRBD2
clone size: few
V gene: TRBV4-1
J gene: TRBJ2-7